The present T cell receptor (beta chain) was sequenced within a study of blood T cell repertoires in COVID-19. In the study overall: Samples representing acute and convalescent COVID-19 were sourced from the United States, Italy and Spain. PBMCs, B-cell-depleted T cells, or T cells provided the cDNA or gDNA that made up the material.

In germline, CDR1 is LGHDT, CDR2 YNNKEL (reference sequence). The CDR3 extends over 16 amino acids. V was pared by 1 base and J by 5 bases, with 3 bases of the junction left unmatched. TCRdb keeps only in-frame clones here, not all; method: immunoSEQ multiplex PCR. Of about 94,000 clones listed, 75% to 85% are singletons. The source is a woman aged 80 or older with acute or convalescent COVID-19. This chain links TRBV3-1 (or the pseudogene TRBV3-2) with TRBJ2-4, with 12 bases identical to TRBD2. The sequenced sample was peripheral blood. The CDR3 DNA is TGTGCCAGCAGCCAAGGACTAGCGGGGGCTGAAAACATTCAGTACTTC. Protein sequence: CASSQGLAGAENIQYF.